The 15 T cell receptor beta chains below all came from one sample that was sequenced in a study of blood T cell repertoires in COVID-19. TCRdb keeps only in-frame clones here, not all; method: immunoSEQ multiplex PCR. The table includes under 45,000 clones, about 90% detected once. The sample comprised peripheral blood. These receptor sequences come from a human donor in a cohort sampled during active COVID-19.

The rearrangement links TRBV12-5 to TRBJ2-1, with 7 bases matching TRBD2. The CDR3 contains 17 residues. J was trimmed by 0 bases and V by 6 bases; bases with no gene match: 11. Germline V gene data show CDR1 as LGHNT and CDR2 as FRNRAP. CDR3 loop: CASGIIGRGSSYNEQFF. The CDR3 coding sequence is TGTGCTAGTGGGATAATCGGGCGGGGGAGCTCCTACAATGAGCAGTTCTTC.

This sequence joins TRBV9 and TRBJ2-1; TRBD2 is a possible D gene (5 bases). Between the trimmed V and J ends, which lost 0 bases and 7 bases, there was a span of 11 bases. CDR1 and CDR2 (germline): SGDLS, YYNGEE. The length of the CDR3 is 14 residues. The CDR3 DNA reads TGTGCCAGCAGCGTAGTCCCTAGCCGTAATGAGCAGTTCTTC. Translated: CASSVVPSRNEQFF.

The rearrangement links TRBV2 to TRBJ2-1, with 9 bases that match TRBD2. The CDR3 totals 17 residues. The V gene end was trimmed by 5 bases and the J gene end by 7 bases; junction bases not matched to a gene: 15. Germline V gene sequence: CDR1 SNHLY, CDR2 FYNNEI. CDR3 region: CASSPEVRGGAVNEQFF. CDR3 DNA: TGTGCCAGCAGTCCTGAGGTACGCGGGGGGGCCGTGAATGAGCAGTTCTTC.

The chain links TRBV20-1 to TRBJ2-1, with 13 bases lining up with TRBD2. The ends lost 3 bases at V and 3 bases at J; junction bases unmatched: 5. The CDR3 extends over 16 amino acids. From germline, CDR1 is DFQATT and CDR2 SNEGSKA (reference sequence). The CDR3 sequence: CSASGLAGVGYNEQFF. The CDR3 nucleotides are TGCAGTGCTAGTGGACTAGCGGGAGTGGGCTACAATGAGCAGTTCTTC.

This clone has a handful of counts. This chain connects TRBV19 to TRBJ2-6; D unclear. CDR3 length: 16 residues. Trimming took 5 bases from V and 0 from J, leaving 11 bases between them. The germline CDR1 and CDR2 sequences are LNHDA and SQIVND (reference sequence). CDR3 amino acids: CASSPAGYSGANVLTF. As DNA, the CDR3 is TGTGCCAGTAGTCCCGCCGGGTACTCTGGGGCCAACGTCCTGACTTTC.

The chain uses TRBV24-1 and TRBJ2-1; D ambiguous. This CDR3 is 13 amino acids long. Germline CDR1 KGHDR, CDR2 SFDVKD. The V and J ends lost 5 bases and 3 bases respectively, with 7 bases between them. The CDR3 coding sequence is TGTGCCACCAGTGCGGTTAACTACAATGAGCAGTTCTTC. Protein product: CATSAVNYNEQFF.

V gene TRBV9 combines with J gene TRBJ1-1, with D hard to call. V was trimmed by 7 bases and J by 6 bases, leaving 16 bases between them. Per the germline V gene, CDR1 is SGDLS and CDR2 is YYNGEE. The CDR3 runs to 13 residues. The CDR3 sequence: CASRRDHGSEAFF. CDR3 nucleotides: TGTGCCAGCCGACGGGATCATGGGTCTGAAGCTTTCTTT. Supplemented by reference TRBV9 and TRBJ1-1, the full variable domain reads DSGVTQTPKHLITATGQRVTLRCSPRSGDLSVYWYQQSLDQGLQFLIQYYNGEERAKGNILERFSAQQFPDLHSELNLSSLELGDSALYFCASRRDHGSEAFFGQGTRLTVV.

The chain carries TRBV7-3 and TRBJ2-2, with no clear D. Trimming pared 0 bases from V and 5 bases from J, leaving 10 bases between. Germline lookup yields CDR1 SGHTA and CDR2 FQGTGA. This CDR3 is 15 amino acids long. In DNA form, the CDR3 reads TGTGCCAGCAGCTTAACTGGGTCGAGGACCGGGGAGCTGTTTTTT. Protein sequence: CASSLTGSRTGELFF.

This CDR3 reads CASSIEGTGGVGIWKTLFF. CDR3 in DNA: TGTGCCAGTAGTATAGAGGGCACCGGAGGGGTCGGAATTTGGAAAACTCTGTTTTTT. This chain links TRBV19 with TRBJ1-4; weak D call: TRBD1 (5 bases). The CDR3 covers 19 residues. CDR1 and CDR2 from the germline V gene are LNHDA and SQIVND (reference sequence). The V end lost 0 bases, the J end lost 14 bases, and 31 bases lay between the germline ends. The full variable domain, rest sourced from reference TRBV19 and TRBJ1-4, is DGGITQSPKYLFRKEGQNVTLSCEQNLNHDAMYWYRQDPGQGLRLIYYSQIVNDFQKGDIAEGYSVSREKKESFPLTVTSAQKNPTAFYLCASSIEGTGGVGIWKTLFFGSGTQLSVL.

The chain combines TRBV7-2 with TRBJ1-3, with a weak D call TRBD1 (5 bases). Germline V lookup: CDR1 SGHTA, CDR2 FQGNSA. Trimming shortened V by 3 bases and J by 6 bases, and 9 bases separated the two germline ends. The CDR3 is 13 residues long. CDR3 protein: CASSLGLANTIYF. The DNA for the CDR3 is TGTGCCAGCAGCTTGGGGCTGGCAAACACCATATATTTT.

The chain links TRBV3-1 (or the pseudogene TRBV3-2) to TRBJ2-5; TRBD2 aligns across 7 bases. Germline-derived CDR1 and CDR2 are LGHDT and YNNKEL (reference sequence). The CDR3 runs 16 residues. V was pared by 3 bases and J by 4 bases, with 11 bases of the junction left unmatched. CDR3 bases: TGTGCCAGCAGCCAGCTAATCGGGGGGTGGATAGAGACCCAGTACTTC. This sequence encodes CASSQLIGGWIETQYF.

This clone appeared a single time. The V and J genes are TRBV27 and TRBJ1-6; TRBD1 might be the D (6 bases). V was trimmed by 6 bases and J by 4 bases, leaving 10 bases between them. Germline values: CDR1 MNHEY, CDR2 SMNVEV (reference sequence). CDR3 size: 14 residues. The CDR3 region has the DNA TGTGCCAGCAGGGACGACAGGTATAATTCACCCCTCCACTTT. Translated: CASRDDRYNSPLHF.

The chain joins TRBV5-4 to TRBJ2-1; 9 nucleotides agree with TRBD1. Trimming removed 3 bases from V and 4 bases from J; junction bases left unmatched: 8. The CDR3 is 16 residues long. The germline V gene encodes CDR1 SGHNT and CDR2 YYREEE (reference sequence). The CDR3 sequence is CASSSMGQGTYNEQFF. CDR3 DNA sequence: TGTGCCAGCAGCTCAATGGGACAGGGAACATACAATGAGCAGTTCTTC. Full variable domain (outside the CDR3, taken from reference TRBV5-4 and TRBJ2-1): ETGVTQSPTHLIKTRGQQVTLRCSSQSGHNTVSWYQQALGQGPQFIFQYYREEENGRGNFPPRFSGLQFPNYSSELNVNALELDDSALYLCASSSMGQGTYNEQFFGPGTRLTVL.

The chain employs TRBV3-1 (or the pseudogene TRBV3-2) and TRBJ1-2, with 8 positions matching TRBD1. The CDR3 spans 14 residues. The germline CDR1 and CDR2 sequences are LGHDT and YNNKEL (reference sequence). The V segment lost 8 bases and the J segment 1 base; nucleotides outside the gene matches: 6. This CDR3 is CASGGTGGNYGYTF. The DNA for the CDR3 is TGTGCCAGCGGAGGGACAGGCGGTAACTATGGCTACACCTTC.

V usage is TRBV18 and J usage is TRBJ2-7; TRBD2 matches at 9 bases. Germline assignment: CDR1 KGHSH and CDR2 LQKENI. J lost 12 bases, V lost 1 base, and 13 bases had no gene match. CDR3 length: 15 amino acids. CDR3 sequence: CASSPQGSAGGIWYF. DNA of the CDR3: TGTGCCAGCTCACCACAGGGATCAGCGGGAGGCATTTGGTACTTC.